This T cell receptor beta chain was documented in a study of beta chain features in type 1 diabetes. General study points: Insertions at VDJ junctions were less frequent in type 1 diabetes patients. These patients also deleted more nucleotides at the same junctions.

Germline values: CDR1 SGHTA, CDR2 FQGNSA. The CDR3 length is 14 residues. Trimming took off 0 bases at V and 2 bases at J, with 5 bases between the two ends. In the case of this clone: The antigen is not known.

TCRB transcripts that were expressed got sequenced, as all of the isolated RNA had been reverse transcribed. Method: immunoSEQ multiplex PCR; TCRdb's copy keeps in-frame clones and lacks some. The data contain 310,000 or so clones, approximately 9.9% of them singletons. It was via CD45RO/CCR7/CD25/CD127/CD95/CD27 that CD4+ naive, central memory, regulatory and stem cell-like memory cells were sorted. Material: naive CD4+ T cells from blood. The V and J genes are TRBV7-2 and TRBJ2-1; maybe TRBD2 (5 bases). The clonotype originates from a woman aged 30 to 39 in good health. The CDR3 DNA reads TGTGCCAGCAGCTTAGCGGGAGCCTACAATGAGCAGTTCTTC. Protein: CASSLAGAYNEQFF.